Presented here are 2 T cell receptor beta chains from one specimen sequenced in a study of CD8+ T cells in alopecia areata. Extraction and reverse transcription of RNA yielded cDNA as the sequencing template. Assay used: immunoSEQ multiplex PCR; TCRdb lists only in-frame clones, some missing. The sample carries approximately 210,000 clones, more than 60% recorded once. As to treatment: oral pan-JAK inhibitor, 5-10 mg twice daily. Material: CD4+ T cells sorted from blood, obtained at week 44, from a patient treated with tofacitinib. The receptors shown here come from a human donor with alopecia areata.

V and J are TRBV5-6 and TRBJ1-2, with D possibly matching TRBD1 (5 bases). The ends were cut back, 3 bases at V and 3 bases at J, with 15 bases in the middle. Germline V gene lookup returns CDR1 SGHDT and CDR2 YYEEEE. The CDR3 runs 15 residues. The chain's CDR3 is CASSSVWGQDYGYTF. DNA of the CDR3: TGTGCCAGCAGCTCGGTATGGGGCCAAGACTATGGCTACACCTTC.

The rearrangement uses TRBV27 and TRBJ1-2, with D possibly being TRBD1 (5 bases). V lost 5 bases, J lost 0 bases, and 16 bases lay in between. Germline CDR1 MNHEY, CDR2 SMNVEV (reference sequence). This CDR3 contains 16 residues. The CDR3 bases are TGTGCCAGCAGTCCCTCAGGGACCGACCCTAACTATGGCTACACCTTC. Encoded protein: CASSPSGTDPNYGYTF.